This TCR beta chain was profiled in a study of blood T cell repertoires in COVID-19. Study-wide context: The United States, Italy and Spain provided the acute and convalescent COVID-19 samples.

Germline V lookup: CDR1 MNHEY, CDR2 SVGAGI. This CDR3 is built from 15 residues. V was shortened by 8 bases and J by 1 base, with 17 bases between the two germline ends. Authors' processing steps: How many nucleated cells were present was estimated from reference gene primer amplification. The table came from immunoSEQ multiplex PCR; TCRdb's copy has only in-frame clones and leaves some out. The DNA gave D and trimming, while V, J and clone size come from that table. The repertoire has roughly 130,000 clones, about four fifths of them found once; the top ten carry about a sixth. This clone has only a few counts.

Material for sequencing was peripheral blood. The receptor's source is a woman aged 50 to 60 with acute or convalescent COVID-19. The rearrangement joins TRBV6-5 to TRBJ1-1; D unresolved. CDR3 nucleotide sequence: TGTGCCAGCGGCAGCCTCGGGGTTTCGAACACTGAAGCTTTCTTT. Translated: CASGSLGVSNTEAFF.